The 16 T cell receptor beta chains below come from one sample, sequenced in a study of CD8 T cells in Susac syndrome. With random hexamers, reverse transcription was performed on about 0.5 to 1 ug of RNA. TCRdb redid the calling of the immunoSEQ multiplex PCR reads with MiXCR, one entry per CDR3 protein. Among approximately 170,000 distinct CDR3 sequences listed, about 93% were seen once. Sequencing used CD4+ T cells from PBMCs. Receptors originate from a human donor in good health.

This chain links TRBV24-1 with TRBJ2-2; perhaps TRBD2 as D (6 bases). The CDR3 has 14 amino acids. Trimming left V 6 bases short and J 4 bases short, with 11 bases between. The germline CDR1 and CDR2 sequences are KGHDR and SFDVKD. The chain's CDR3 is CATSPGVSTGELFF. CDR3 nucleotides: TGTGCCACCAGTCCGGGGGTTAGCACCGGGGAGCTGTTTTTT.

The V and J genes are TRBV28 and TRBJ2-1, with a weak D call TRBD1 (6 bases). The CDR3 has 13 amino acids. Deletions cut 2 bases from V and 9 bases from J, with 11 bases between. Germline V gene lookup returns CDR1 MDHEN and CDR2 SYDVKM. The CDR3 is CASSLRGMAEQFF. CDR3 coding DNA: TGTGCCAGCAGTTTAAGGGGGATGGCTGAGCAGTTCTTC.

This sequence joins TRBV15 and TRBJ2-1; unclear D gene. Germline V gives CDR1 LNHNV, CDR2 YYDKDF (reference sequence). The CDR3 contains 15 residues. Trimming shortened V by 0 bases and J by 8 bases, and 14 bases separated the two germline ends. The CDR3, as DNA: TGTGCCACCAGCAGAGATGGTTTTCAGTGGGATGAGCAGTTCTTC. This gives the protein CATSRDGFQWDEQFF. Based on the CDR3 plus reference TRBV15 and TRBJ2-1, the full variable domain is DAMVIQNPRYQVTQFGKPVTLSCSQTLNHNVMYWYQQKSSQAPKLLFHYYDKDFNNEADTPDNFQSRRPNTSFCFLDIRSPGLGDTAMYLCATSRDGFQWDEQFFGPGTRLTVL.

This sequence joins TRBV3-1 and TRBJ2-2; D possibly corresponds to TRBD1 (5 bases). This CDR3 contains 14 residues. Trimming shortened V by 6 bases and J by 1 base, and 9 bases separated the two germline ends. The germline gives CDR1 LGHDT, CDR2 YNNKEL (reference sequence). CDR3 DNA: TGTGCCAGCAGAGATGACAGGAACACCGGGGAGCTGTTTTTT. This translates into CASRDDRNTGELFF.

DNA of the CDR3: TGTGCCAGCAGTGAGGGACTGGGGCGTCACAAGGGTGAAAAACTGTTTTTT. Translated, it gives CASSEGLGRHKGEKLFF. J is TRBJ1-4 and V is TRBV2; D is perhaps TRBD1 (5 bases). This CDR3 region has 17 residues. V was clipped by 3 bases and J by 7 bases, with 21 bases between them. Germline V gene data show CDR1 as SNHLY and CDR2 as FYNNEI. Drawing the rest from reference TRBV2 and TRBJ1-4, the complete variable domain is EPEVTQTPSHQVTQMGQEVILRCVPISNHLYFYWYRQILGQKVEFLVSFYNNEISEKSEIFDDQFSVERPDGSNFTLKIRSTKLEDSAMYFCASSEGLGRHKGEKLFFGSGTQLSVL.

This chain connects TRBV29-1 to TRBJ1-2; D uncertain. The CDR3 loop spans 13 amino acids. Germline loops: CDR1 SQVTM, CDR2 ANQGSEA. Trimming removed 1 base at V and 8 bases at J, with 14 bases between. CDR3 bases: TGCAGCGTTGAAGCCTGGTTAGGGCGAGGCTACACCTTC. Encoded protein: CSVEAWLGRGYTF.

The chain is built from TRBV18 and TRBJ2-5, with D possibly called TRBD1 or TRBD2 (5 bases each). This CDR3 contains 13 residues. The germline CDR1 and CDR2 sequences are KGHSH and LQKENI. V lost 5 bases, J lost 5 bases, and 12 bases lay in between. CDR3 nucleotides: TGTGCCAGCTCAATACAGTGGGGGGAGACCCAGTACTTC. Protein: CASSIQWGETQYF. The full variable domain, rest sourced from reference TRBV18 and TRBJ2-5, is NAGVMQNPRHLVRRRGQEARLRCSPMKGHSHVYWYRQLPEEGLKFMVYLQKENIIDESGMPKERFSAEFPKEGPSILRIQQVVRGDSAAYFCASSIQWGETQYFGPGTRLLVL.

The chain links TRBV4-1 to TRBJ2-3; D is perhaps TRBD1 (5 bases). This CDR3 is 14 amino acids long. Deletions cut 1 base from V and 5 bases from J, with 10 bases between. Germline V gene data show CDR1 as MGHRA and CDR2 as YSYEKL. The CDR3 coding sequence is TGCGCCAGCAGCCAAGTAGGGGTGGTAGATACGCAGTATTTT. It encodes CASSQVGVVDTQYF.

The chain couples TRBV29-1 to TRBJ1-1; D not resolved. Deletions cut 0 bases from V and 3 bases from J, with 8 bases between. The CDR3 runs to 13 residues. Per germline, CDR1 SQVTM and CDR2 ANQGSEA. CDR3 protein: CSVEDQTDTEAFF. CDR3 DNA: TGCAGCGTTGAAGATCAGACGGACACTGAAGCTTTCTTT.

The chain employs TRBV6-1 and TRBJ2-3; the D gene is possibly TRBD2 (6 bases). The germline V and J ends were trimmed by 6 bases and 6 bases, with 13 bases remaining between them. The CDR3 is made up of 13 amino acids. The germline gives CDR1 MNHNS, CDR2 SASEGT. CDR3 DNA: TGTGCCAGCAGGGAGACTAGTTCCGATACGCAGTATTTT. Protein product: CASRETSSDTQYF.

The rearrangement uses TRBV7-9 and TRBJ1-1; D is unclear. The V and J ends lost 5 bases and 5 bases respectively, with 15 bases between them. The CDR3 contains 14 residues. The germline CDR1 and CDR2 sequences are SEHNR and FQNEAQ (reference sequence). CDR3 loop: CASSPQVGGTEAFF. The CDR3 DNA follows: TGTGCCAGCAGCCCCCAGGTAGGAGGTACTGAAGCTTTCTTT.

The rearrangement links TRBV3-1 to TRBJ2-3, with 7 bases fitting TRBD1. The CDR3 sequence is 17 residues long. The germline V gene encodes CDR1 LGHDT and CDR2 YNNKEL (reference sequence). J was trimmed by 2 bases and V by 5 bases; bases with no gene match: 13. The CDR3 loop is CASSGEKGAVDTDTQYF. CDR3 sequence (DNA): TGTGCCAGCAGCGGAGAGAAGGGGGCGGTGGACACAGATACGCAGTATTTT.

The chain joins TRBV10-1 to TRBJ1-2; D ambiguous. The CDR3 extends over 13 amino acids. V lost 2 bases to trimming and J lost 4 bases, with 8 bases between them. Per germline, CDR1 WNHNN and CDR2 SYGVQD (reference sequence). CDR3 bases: TGCGCCAGCAGTGAGGCCCGGGGCTATGGCTACACCTTC. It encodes CASSEARGYGYTF.

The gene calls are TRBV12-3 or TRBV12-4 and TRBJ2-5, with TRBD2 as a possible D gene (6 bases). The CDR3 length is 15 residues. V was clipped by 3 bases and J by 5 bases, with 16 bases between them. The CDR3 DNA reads TGTGCCAGCAGTTTTGATCGACGGGGGAGCGAGACCCAGTACTTC. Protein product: CASSFDRRGSETQYF.

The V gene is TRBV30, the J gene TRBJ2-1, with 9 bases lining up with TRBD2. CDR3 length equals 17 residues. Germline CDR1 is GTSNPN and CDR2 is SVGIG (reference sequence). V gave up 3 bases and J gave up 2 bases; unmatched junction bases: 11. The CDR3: CAWRLAGALTPYNEQFF. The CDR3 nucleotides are TGTGCCTGGAGGTTAGCGGGGGCCCTAACCCCCTACAATGAGCAGTTCTTC.

The CDR3 loop reads CASRWTGVNSGANVLTF. The CDR3 DNA reads TGTGCCAGCAGGTGGACAGGCGTTAACTCTGGGGCCAACGTCCTGACTTTC. J is TRBJ2-6 and V is TRBV2; 7 nucleotides match TRBD1. The CDR3 runs 17 residues. The ends lost 6 bases at V and 0 bases at J; junction bases unmatched: 8. Germline V CDR1 and CDR2: SNHLY, FYNNEI.